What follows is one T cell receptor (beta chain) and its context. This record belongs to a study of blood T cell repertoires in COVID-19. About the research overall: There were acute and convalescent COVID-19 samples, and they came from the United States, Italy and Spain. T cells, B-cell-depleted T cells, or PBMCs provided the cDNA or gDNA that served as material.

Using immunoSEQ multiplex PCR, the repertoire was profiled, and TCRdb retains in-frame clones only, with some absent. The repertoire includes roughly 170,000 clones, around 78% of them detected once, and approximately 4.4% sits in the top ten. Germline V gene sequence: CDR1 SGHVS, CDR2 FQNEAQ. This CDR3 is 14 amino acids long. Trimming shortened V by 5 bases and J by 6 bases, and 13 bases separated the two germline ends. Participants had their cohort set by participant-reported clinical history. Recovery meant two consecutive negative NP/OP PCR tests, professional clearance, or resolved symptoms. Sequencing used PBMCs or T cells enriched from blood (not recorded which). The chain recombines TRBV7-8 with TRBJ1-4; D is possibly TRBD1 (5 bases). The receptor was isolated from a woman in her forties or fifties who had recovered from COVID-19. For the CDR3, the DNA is TGTGCCAGCAGCCATCGAAGGGGTGATGAAAAACTGTTTTTT. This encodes CASSHRRGDEKLFF.